This T cell receptor beta chain was recorded in a study of T cell repertoires in cytomegalovirus infection. Study overall: CMV infection together with matching HLA type was indicated by public TCR beta signatures. Study findings and constraints: The study identified carriers of CMV plus the relevant HLA from cumulative public TCR beta family frequency. Dominating the ex vivo response were TCR beta clonotypes that were CMV-specific and HLA-C-restricted.

TCRdb used MiXCR to reprocess the reads, holding one entry per CDR3 protein. The repertoire holds around 110,000 distinct CDR3 sequences, with 10% as singletons. This clonotype was counted at least ten times. Its antigen is currently unknown. This CDR3 is 15 amino acids long. J was trimmed by 10 bases and V by 2 bases; bases with no gene match: 8. CDR1 is SGHAT and CDR2 is FQNNGV in the germline V gene. The sequencing sample was made of PBMCs, sequenced either directly or after in vitro stimulation (not recorded which). This sequence originates from a human donor in good health (CMV status not recorded). Some clones in this sample may be carry-over from other donors' samples. This chain connects TRBV11-2 to TRBJ1-6, with 7 bases aligning to TRBD1. This CDR3 is CASSLTGVFGSPLHF. CDR3 nucleotide sequence: TGTGCCAGCAGCTTAACAGGGGTATTTGGATCACCCCTCCACTTT.